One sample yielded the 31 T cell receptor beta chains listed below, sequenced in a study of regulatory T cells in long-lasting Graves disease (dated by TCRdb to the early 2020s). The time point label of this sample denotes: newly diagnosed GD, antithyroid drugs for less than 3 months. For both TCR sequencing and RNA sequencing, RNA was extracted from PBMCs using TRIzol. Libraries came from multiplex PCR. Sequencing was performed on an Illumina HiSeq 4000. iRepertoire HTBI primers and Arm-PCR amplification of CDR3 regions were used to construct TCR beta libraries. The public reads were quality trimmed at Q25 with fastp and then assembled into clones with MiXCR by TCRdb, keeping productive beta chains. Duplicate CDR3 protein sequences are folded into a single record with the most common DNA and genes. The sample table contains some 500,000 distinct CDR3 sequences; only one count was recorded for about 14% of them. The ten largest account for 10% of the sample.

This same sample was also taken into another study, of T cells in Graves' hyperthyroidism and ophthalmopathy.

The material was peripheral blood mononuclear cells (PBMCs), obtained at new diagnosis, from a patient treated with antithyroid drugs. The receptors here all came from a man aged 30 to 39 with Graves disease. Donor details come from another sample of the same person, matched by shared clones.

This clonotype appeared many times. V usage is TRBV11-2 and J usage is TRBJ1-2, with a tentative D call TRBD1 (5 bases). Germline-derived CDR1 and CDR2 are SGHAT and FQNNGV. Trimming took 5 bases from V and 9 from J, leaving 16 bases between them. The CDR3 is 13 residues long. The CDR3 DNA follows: TGTGCCAGCAGCGACCGGGGCGGGTTAAGCTACACCTTC. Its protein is CASSDRGGLSYTF.

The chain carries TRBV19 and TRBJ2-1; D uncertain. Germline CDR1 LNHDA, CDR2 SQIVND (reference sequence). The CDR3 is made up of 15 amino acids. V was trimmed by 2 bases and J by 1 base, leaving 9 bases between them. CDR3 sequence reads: CASSINGQSYNEQFF. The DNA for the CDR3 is TGTGCCAGTAGTATAAACGGGCAGTCCTACAATGAGCAGTTCTTC.

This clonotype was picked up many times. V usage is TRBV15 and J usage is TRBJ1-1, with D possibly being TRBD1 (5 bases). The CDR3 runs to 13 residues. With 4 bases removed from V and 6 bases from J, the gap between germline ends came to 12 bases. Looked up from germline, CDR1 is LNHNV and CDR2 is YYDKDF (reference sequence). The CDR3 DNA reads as TGTGCCACCAGCACCGAAAGGGGCGCTGAAGCTTTCTTT. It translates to CATSTERGAEAFF. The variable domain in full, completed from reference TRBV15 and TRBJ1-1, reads DAMVIQNPRYQVTQFGKPVTLSCSQTLNHNVMYWYQQKSSQAPKLLFHYYDKDFNNEADTPDNFQSRRPNTSFCFLDIRSPGLGDTAMYLCATSTERGAEAFFGQGTRLTVV.

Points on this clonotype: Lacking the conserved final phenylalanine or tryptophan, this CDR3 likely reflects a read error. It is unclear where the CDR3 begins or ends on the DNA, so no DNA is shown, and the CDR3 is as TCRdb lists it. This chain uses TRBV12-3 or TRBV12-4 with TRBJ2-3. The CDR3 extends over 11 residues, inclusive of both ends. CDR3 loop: CASSSSYEQYL.

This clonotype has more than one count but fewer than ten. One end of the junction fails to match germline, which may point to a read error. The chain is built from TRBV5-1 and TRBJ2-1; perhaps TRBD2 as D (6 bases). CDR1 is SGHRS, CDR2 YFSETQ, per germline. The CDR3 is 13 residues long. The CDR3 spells CASRDLRGNGQFF. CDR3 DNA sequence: TGCGCCAGCAGAGACCTTCGGGGGAATGGGCAGTTCTTC.

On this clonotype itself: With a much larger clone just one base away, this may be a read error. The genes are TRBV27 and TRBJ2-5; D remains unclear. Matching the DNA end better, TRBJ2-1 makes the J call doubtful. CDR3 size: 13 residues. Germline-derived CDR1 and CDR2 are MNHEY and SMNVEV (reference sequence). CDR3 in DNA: TGTGCCAGCAGTTTGAGCAGGTTAAACATTCAGTTCTTC. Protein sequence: CASSLSRLNIQFF.

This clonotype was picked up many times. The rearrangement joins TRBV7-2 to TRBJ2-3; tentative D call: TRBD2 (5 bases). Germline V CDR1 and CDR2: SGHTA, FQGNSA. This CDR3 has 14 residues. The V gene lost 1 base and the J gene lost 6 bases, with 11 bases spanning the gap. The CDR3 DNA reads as TGTGCCAGCAGCTTAGTGCCGGGATCGGATACGCAGTATTTT. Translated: CASSLVPGSDTQYF.

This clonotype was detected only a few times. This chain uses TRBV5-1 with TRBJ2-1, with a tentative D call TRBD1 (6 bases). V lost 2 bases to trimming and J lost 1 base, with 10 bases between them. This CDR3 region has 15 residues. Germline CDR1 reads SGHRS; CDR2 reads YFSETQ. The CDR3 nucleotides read TGCGCCAGCAGCTTCGGGCAGGGGTCCTACAATGAGCAGTTCTTC. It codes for CASSFGQGSYNEQFF.

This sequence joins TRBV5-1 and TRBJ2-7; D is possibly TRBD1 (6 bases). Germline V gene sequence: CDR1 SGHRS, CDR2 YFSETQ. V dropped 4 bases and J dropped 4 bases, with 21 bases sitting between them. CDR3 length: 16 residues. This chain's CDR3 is CASSLGIWAGEYEQYF. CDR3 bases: TGCGCCAGCAGCCTTGGAATATGGGCAGGGGAATACGAGCAGTACTTC.

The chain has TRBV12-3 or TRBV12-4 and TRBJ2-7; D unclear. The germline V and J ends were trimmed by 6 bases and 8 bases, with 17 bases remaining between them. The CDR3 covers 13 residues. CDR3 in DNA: TGTGCCAGCAGCCAGGACCAGTACCTTCAGCAGTACTTC. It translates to CASSQDQYLQQYF.

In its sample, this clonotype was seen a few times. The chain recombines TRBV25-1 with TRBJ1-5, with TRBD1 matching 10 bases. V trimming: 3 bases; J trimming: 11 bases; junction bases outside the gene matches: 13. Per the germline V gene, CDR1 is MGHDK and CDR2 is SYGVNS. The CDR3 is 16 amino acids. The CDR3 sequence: CASSEAGTGALRAQHF. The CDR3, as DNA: TGTGCCAGCAGTGAGGCCGGGACAGGGGCCCTCAGGGCCCAGCATTTT.

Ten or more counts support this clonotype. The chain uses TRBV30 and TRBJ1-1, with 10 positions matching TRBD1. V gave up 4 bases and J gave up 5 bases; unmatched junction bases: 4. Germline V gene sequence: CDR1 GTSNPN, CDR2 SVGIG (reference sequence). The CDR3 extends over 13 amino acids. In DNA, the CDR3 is TGTGCCTGGACCGGGACAGGGGTTACTGAAGCTTTCTTT. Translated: CAWTGTGVTEAFF.

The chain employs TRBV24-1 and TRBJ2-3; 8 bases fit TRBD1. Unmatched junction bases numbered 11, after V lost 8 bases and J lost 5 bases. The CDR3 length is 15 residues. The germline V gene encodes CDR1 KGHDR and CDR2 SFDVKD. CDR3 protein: CATKGTGGGGDTQYF. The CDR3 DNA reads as TGTGCCACCAAAGGGACAGGAGGAGGAGGAGATACGCAGTATTTT.

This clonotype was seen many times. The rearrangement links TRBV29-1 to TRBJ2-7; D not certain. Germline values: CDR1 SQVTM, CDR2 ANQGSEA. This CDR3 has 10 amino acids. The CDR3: CAAWGSEQYF. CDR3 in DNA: TGCGCGGCGTGGGGTTCCGAGCAGTACTTC.

CDR3 amino acids: CASSQGSRLRETQYF. The CDR3 DNA reads as TGTGCCAGCAGCCAAGGTTCCCGTCTGCGAGAGACCCAGTACTTC. The genes are TRBV14 and TRBJ2-5; D not resolved. The CDR3 is 15 amino acids. With 1 base removed from V and 4 bases from J, the gap between germline ends came to 13 bases. Germline-derived CDR1 and CDR2 are SGHDN and FVKESK.

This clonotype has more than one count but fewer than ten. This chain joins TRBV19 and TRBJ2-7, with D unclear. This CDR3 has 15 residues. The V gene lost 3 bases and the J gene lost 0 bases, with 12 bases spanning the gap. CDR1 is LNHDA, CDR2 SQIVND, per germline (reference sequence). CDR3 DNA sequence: TGTGCCAGTAGTATGGGTACGGACGGCTCCTACGAGCAGTACTTC. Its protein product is CASSMGTDGSYEQYF. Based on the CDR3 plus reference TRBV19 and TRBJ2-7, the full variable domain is DGGITQSPKYLFRKEGQNVTLSCEQNLNHDAMYWYRQDPGQGLRLIYYSQIVNDFQKGDIAEGYSVSREKKESFPLTVTSAQKNPTAFYLCASSMGTDGSYEQYFGPGTRLTVT.

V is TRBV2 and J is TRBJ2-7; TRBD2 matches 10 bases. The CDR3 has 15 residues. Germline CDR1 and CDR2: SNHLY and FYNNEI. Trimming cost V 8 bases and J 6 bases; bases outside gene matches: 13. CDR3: CASGSASGSYPEQYF. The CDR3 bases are TGTGCCAGCGGAAGCGCTAGCGGGAGTTATCCCGAGCAGTACTTC.

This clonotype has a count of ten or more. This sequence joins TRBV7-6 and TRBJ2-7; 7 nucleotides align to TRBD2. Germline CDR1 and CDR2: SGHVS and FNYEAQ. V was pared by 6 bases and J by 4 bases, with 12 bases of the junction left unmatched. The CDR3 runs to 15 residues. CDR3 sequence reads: CASRIHSRGGYEQYF. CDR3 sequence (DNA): TGTGCCAGCAGAATCCACAGCCGGGGAGGGTACGAGCAGTACTTC.

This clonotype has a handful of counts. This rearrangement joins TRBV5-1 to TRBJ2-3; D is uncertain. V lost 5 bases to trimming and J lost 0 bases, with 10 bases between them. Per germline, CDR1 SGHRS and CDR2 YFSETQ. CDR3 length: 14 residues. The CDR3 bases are TGCGCCAGCAGAGATTTGCCTAGCACAGATACGCAGTATTTT. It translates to CASRDLPSTDTQYF. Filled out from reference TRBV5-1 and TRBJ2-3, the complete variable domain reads KAGVTQTPRYLIKTRGQQVTLSCSPISGHRSVSWYQQTPGQGLQFLFEYFSETQRNKGNFPGRFSGRQFSNSRSEMNVSTLELGDSALYLCASRDLPSTDTQYFGPGTRLTVL.

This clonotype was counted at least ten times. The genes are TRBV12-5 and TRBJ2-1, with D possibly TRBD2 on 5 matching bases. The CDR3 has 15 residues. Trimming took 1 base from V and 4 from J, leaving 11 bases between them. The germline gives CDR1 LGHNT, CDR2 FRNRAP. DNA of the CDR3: TGTGCTAGTGGTTTGGGACTAACCGAGTACAATGAGCAGTTCTTC. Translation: CASGLGLTEYNEQFF.

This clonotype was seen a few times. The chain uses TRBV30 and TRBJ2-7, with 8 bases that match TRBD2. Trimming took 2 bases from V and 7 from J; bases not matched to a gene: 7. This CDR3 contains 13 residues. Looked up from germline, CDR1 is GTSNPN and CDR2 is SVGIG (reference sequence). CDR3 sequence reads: CAWSTGRGGEQYF. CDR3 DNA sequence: TGTGCCTGGAGTACCGGGAGGGGGGGTGAGCAGTACTTC.

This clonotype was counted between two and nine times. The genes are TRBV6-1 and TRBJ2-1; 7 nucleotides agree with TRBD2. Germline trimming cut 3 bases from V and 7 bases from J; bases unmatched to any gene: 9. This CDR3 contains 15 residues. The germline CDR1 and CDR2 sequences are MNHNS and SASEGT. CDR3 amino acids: CASSDGGSGNNEQFF. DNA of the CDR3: TGTGCCAGCAGTGACGGGGGGAGTGGTAATAATGAGCAGTTCTTC.

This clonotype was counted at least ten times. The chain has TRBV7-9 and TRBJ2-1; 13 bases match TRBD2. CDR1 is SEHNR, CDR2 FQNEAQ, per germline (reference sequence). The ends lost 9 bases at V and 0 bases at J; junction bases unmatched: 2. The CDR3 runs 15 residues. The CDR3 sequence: CASRLAGGSYNEQFF. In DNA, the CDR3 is TGTGCCAGTAGACTAGCGGGAGGCTCCTACAATGAGCAGTTCTTC.

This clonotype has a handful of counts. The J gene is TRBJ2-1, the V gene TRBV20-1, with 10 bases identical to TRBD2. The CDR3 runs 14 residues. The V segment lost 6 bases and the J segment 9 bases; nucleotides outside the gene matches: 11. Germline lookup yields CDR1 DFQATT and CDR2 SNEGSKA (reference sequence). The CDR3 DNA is TGCAGTGCCCAGAGCAGCGGGAGGGCCCCTGAGCAGTTCTTC. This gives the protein CSAQSSGRAPEQFF.

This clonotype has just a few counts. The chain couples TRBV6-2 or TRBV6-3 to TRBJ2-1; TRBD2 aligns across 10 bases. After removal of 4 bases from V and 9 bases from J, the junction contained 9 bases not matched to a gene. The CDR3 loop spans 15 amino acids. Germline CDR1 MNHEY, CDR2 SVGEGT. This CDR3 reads CASSWLAGDEGEQFF. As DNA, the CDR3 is TGTGCCAGCAGTTGGCTAGCGGGAGATGAGGGTGAGCAGTTCTTC.

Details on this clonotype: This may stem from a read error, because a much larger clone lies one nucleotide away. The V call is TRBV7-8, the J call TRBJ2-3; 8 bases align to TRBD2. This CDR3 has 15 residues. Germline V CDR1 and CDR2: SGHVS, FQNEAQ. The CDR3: CASSFIREGTVTQYF. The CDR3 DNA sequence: TGTGCCAGCAGCTTCATCCGGGAGGGCACAGTTACGCAGTATTTT.

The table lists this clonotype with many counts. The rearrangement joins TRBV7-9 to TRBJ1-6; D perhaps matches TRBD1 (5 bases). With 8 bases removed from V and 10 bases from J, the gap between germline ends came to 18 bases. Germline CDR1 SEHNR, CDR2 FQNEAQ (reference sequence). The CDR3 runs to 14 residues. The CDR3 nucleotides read TGTGCCAGCGGGGGTAATCCCCCTGGGTCACCCCTCCACTTT. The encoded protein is CASGGNPPGSPLHF.

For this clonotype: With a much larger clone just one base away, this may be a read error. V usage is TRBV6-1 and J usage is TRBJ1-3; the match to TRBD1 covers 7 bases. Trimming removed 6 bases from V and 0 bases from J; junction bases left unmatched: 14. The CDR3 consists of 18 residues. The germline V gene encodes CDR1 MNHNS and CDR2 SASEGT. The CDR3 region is CASRFAEGDRDSGNTIYF. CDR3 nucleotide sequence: TGTGCCAGCAGGTTCGCCGAAGGGGACAGAGACTCTGGAAACACCATATATTTT.

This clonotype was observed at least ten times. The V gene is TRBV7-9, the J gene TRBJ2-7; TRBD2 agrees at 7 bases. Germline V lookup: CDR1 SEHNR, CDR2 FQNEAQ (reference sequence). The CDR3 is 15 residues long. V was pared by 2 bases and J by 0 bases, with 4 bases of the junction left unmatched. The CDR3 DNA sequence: TGTGCCAGCAGCTTAACTGGGACTACCTCCTACGAGCAGTACTTC. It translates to CASSLTGTTSYEQYF.

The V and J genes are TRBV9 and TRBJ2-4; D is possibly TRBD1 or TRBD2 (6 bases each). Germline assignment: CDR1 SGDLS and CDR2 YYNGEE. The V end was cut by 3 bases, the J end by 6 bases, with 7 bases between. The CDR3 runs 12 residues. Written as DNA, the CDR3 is TGTGCCAGCAGCGAGGGGGGAAACATTCAGTACTTC. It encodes CASSEGGNIQYF.

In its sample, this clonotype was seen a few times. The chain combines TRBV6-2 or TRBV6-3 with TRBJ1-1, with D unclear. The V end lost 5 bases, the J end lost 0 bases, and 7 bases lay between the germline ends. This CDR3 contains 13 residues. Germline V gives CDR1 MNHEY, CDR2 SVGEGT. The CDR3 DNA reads TGTGCCAGCAGTGGCTCATTGAACACTGAAGCTTTCTTT. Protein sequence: CASSGSLNTEAFF.